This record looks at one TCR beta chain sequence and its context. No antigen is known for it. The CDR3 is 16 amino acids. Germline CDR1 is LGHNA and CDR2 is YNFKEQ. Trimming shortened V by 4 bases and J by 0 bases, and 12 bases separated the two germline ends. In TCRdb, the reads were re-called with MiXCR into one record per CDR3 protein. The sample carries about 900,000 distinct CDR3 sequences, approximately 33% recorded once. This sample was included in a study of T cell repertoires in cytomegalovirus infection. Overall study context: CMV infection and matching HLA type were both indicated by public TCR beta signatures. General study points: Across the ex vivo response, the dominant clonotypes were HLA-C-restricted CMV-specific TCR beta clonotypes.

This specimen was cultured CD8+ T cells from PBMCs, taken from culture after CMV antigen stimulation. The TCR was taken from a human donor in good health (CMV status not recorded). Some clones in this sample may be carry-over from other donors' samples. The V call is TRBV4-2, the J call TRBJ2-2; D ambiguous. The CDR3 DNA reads TGTGCCAGCAGCCCTCTGAGTACAGCGAACACCGGGGAGCTGTTTTTT. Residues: CASSPLSTANTGELFF.